Shown below are 19 T cell receptor beta chains from a single sample sequenced in a study of CD8+ T cells in alopecia areata. Following extraction, RNA underwent reverse transcription to cDNA, which served as the sequencing template. The repertoire was sequenced with immunoSEQ multiplex PCR; TCRdb's copy has only in-frame clones and lacks some. The table has 95,000 to 110,000 clones, about nine tenths seen once. Treatment of the sample: oral pan-JAK inhibitor, 5-10 mg twice daily. Here the sequenced sample was CD8+ T cells sorted from blood, taken at roughly week 30, from a patient treated with tofacitinib. The source of these receptors is a human donor with alopecia areata.

The chain recombines TRBV5-1 with TRBJ2-5; D possibly matches TRBD1 or TRBD2 (5 bases each). The CDR3 totals 15 residues. Per the germline V gene, CDR1 is SGHRS and CDR2 is YFSETQ. Trimming cost V 3 bases and J 5 bases, with 17 bases left between them. For the CDR3, the DNA is TGCGCCAGCAGCTCATTTCGGGGCTTAATGGAGACCCAGTACTTC. Protein sequence: CASSSFRGLMETQYF.

The V gene is TRBV5-1, the J gene TRBJ2-6; D is perhaps TRBD1 (5 bases). The V and J ends lost 0 bases and 0 bases respectively, with 10 bases between them. The CDR3 extends over 17 amino acids. Germline V gene sequence: CDR1 SGHRS, CDR2 YFSETQ. This CDR3 is CASSLGTRNSGANVLTF. The CDR3 DNA reads as TGCGCCAGCAGCTTGGGGACACGTAACTCTGGGGCCAACGTCCTGACTTTC. The entire variable domain, with the rest obtained from reference TRBV5-1 and TRBJ2-6, is as follows: KAGVTQTPRYLIKTRGQQVTLSCSPISGHRSVSWYQQTPGQGLQFLFEYFSETQRNKGNFPGRFSGRQFSNSRSEMNVSTLELGDSALYLCASSLGTRNSGANVLTFGAGSRLTVL.

The CDR3: CASSLAGGGNTIYF. The CDR3 nucleotides read TGTGCCAGCAGCTTAGCGGGGGGAGGAAACACCATATATTTT. The V gene is TRBV7-6, the J gene TRBJ1-3, with TRBD1 as a possible D gene (5 bases). Germline V gene lookup returns CDR1 SGHVS and CDR2 FNYEAQ. V lost 0 bases and J lost 4, with 7 bases in between. This CDR3 has 14 amino acids. The full variable domain, rest sourced from reference TRBV7-6 and TRBJ1-3, is GAGVSQSPRYKVTKRGQDVALRCDPISGHVSLYWYRQALGQGPEFLTYFNYEAQQDKSGLPNDRFSAERPEGSISTLTIQRTEQRDSAMYRCASSLAGGGNTIYFGEGSWLTVV.

Regarding this clone: The same CDR3 also results from other DNA sequences found in this sample. V usage is TRBV30 and J usage is TRBJ1-1; D gene unclear. The CDR3 consists of 13 residues. Trimming cost V 2 bases and J 1 base, with 8 bases left between them. The germline gives CDR1 GTSNPN, CDR2 SVGIG (reference sequence). The DNA of the CDR3 is TGTGCCTGGAGTAGAGGAGGGAACACTGAAGCTTTCTTT. Translating it yields CAWSRGGNTEAFF.

In nucleotides, the CDR3 is TGTGCCAGCAGTTCCCCGGGACTAGCGGGTTACGAGCAGTACTTC. It is translated as CASSSPGLAGYEQYF. The V call is TRBV6-5, the J call TRBJ2-7; TRBD2 aligns across 12 bases. This CDR3 has 15 amino acids. The V segment lost 4 bases and the J segment 4 bases; nucleotides outside the gene matches: 5. In germline, CDR1 is MNHEY, CDR2 SVGAGI.

A few counts support this clone. The CDR3 reads CASSLTPDSTDTQYF. The DNA for the CDR3 is TGTGCCAGCAGCTTAACGCCAGATAGCACAGATACGCAGTATTTT. The chain carries TRBV7-3 and TRBJ2-3; D call uncertain. Trimming shortened V by 0 bases and J by 0 bases, and 7 bases separated the two germline ends. The CDR3 totals 15 residues. Germline V gene lookup returns CDR1 SGHTA and CDR2 FQGTGA.

CDR3 in DNA: TGCAGCGGATTCGGGAATACAGATACGCAGTATTTT. It specifies CSGFGNTDTQYF. The chain is built from TRBV29-1 and TRBJ2-3; possible D gene TRBD2, 5 bases. Germline V gene sequence: CDR1 SQVTM, CDR2 ANQGSEA. The CDR3 contains 12 residues. The V and J ends lost 7 bases and 3 bases respectively, with 11 bases between them.

Comment on this clone: This likely stems from a read error, as it lies one base from a far larger clone. The V gene is TRBV6-4, the J gene TRBJ2-1; D gene ambiguous. Germline-derived CDR1 and CDR2 are MRHNA and SNTAGT. CDR3 length equals 13 residues. Here the CDR3 reads CVSSDTANNEQFF. The CDR3 DNA is TGTGTCAGCAGTGACACGGCTAACAATGAGCAGTTCTTC.

The CDR3 reads CASSSGPGTGAYGYTF. CDR3 DNA sequence: TGTGCCAGCAGCTCTGGTCCCGGGACAGGGGCCTATGGCTACACCTTC. The genes are TRBV7-9 and TRBJ1-2; 10 bases are shared with TRBD1. The CDR3 is made up of 16 amino acids. V gave up 4 bases and J gave up 4 bases; unmatched junction bases: 9. The germline V gene has CDR1 SEHNR and CDR2 FQNEAQ (reference sequence).

The rearrangement links TRBV4-2 to TRBJ2-1; TRBD2 might be the D (6 bases). The CDR3 has 16 residues. Per germline, CDR1 LGHNA and CDR2 YNFKEQ. Trimming pared 0 bases from V and 0 bases from J, leaving 9 bases between. DNA for the CDR3: TGTGCCAGCAGCCAAGAGGACGGGAGCTCCTACAATGAGCAGTTCTTC. Protein sequence: CASSQEDGSSYNEQFF.

With respect to this clone: The same CDR3 also results from other DNA sequences found in this sample. The chain combines TRBV5-6 with TRBJ1-1; D remains ambiguous. V shed 2 bases and J shed 3 bases, with 5 bases lying between them. The CDR3 spans 12 residues. Germline CDR1 SGHDT, CDR2 YYEEEE. The CDR3 spells CASSFGDTEAFF. CDR3 nucleotide sequence: TGTGCCAGCAGCTTCGGCGACACTGAAGCTTTCTTT.

This rearrangement joins TRBV7-6 to TRBJ1-1; 11 bases are a match to TRBD1. This CDR3 is built from 14 residues. From germline, CDR1 is SGHVS and CDR2 FNYEAQ. After removal of 0 bases from V and 10 bases from J, the junction contained 4 bases not matched to a gene. CDR3 DNA sequence: TGTGCCAGCAGCTTAGCCCCTGGGACAGGGGGAGCTTTCTTT. Protein sequence: CASSLAPGTGGAFF.

The chain employs TRBV30 and TRBJ2-7; D gene ambiguous. Germline lookup yields CDR1 GTSNPN and CDR2 SVGIG (reference sequence). This CDR3 comprises 11 residues. Trimming took 6 bases from V and 1 from J, leaving 7 bases between them. The CDR3 is CACSISYEQYF. The CDR3 DNA reads TGTGCCTGCTCGATTTCCTACGAGCAGTACTTC.

This chain connects TRBV14 to TRBJ2-7; D gene uncertain. V shed 4 bases and J shed 4 bases, with 14 bases lying between them. CDR3 length: 14 amino acids. Germline CDR1 and CDR2: SGHDN and FVKESK. CDR3 bases: TGTGCCAGCAGCCTGCGAACTCCTTGGTACGAGCAGTACTTC. Its translation: CASSLRTPWYEQYF.

The chain has TRBV30 and TRBJ2-1, with D unresolved. Trimming pared 5 bases from V and 5 bases from J, leaving 7 bases between. CDR1 and CDR2 from the germline V gene are GTSNPN and SVGIG (reference sequence). CDR3 length: 11 amino acids. In nucleotides, the CDR3 is TGTGCCTGGGGCAGAAACAATGAGCAGTTCTTC. This gives the protein CAWGRNNEQFF. Drawing the rest from reference TRBV30 and TRBJ2-1, the complete variable domain is SQTIHQWPATLVQPVGSPLSLECTVEGTSNPNLYWYRQAAGRGLQLLFYSVGIGQISSEVPQNLSASRPQDRQFILSSKKLLLSDSGFYLCAWGRNNEQFFGPGTRLTVL.

The chain has TRBV6-5 and TRBJ2-2; a possible D gene is TRBD2 (7 bases). The V gene lost 6 bases and the J gene lost 7 bases, with 18 bases spanning the gap. The CDR3 contains 15 residues. Germline values: CDR1 MNHEY, CDR2 SVGAGI. The CDR3 sequence is CASSTGQGRVGELFF. The DNA of the CDR3 is TGTGCCAGCAGCACGGGCCAGGGGAGGGTCGGGGAGCTGTTTTTT.

The V gene is TRBV10-3, the J gene TRBJ1-1; possibly TRBD1 for D (5 bases). This CDR3 is built from 14 residues. Germline CDR1 ENHRY, CDR2 SYGVKD. Trimming left V 2 bases short and J 3 bases short, with 10 bases between. CDR3 in amino acids: CAISEEEGYTEAFF. In DNA, the CDR3 is TGTGCCATCAGTGAGGAGGAGGGGTACACTGAAGCTTTCTTT.

The V gene is TRBV19, the J gene TRBJ1-1, with D hard to call. Germline values: CDR1 LNHDA, CDR2 SQIVND (reference sequence). V shed 0 bases and J shed 1 base, with 9 bases lying between them. This CDR3 is 15 amino acids long. The CDR3 sequence: CASSIDLWKNTEAFF. Here the CDR3 DNA reads TGTGCCAGTAGTATAGATCTGTGGAAGAACACTGAAGCTTTCTTT. The complete variable domain, with remaining parts taken from reference TRBV19 and TRBJ1-1, reads DGGITQSPKYLFRKEGQNVTLSCEQNLNHDAMYWYRQDPGQGLRLIYYSQIVNDFQKGDIAEGYSVSREKKESFPLTVTSAQKNPTAFYLCASSIDLWKNTEAFFGQGTRLTVV.

This chain joins TRBV30 and TRBJ1-1; the D gene is possibly TRBD1 (6 bases). Germline loops: CDR1 GTSNPN, CDR2 SVGIG (reference sequence). Trimming left V 3 bases short and J 3 bases short, with 11 bases between. CDR3 length equals 13 residues. CDR3: CAWRTGPDTEAFF. For the CDR3, the DNA is TGTGCCTGGAGGACAGGTCCCGACACTGAAGCTTTCTTT.